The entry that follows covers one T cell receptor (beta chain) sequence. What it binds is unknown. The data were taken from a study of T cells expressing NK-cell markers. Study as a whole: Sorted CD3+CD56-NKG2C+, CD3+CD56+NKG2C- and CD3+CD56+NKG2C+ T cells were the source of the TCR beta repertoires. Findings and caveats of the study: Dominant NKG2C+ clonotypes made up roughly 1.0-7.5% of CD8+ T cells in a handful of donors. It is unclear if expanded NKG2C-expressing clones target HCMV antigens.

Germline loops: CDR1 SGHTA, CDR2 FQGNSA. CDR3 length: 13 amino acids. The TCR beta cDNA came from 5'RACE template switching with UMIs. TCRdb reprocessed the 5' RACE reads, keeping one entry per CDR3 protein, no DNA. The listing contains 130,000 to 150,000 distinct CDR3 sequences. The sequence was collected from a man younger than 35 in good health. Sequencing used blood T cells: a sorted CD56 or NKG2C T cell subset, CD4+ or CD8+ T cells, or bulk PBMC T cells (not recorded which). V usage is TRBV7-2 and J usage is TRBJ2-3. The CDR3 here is CASSLAGPDTQYF.